This TCR beta chain was captured in a study of PD-L1 blockade in urothelial cancer (dated by TCRdb to 2017 to 2019). A note on the overall study: Every patient began therapy at some point between 2013 and 2015 and was given atezolizumab 1,200 mg intravenously every 3 weeks. Durable clinical benefit was achieved by nine patients and was not achieved by 20 patients. Pretreatment blood TCR-seq was available for about 27 patients, at least one posttreatment blood collection was obtained for around 24 patients, and tumor TCR-seq was available for around 24 patients. Blood samples were analyzed at two time points: 3 weeks after treatment start (second dose) and 6 weeks after treatment start. In the same patients, pretreatment tumors underwent whole exome sequencing and RNA sequencing in addition to TCR sequencing. Durable clinical benefit was defined as progression-free survival longer than 6 months, and TCR features were also tested against progression-free and overall survival. Patients had an ECOG performance status of 0 or 1 and had received between 0 and 3 prior chemotherapy regimens. Blood samples gave median yields of approximately 130,000 T cells and 82,636 unique TCRs, along with a median clonality of around 0.08. About 90% of the roughly 29 patients were identified as males with urothelial cancer of bladder origin, and a prior smoking history was reported by 18 of 29 patients. Pretreatment tumor samples, along with matched peripheral blood serially collected before and after atezolizumab treatment, were subjected to TCR sequencing. The study was an exploratory multi-omic analysis of somatic, immune and clinical correlates of response to PD-L1 blockade with atezolizumab in urothelial cancer.

The cysteine opens and the phenylalanine closes a CDR3 of 14 amino acids. Solely the CDR3 DNA is kept, with 42 bases framed from the first base. The germline V gene (reference sequence) yields GTSNPN for CDR1 and SVGIG for CDR2. V lost 5 bases and J lost 4 bases, and the count of bases not matched to a germline gene is 4. Overall study results and their limits: Improved progression-free and overall survival was associated with having pretreatment peripheral blood TCR clonality below the median. Patients with durable benefit showed greater expansion of tumor-associated TCR clones in peripheral blood 3 weeks after starting treatment (n ≈ 21, p = 0.022). Small sample size (n of about 30) and many exploratory analyses mean the results are intended to be hypothesis-generating.

With regard to this clone: The antigen it binds to is not known. Base quality data are lacking; no much larger clone is found one base away.

Each PCR received spiked-in synthetic TCR analog templates so that absolute template abundance could be estimated from read counts. The immunoSEQ assay was used to amplify TCRbeta CDR3 regions from genomic DNA with bias-controlled V and J gene primers. Rearranged TCRbeta segments were sequenced at approximately 20X coverage. The source study handled its data this way. Sequencing errors were corrected by clustering, and CDR3s were annotated against IMGT so that V, D and J genes could be assigned. Downstream analyses used only productive TCRbeta rearrangements, leaving out any out-of-frame or stop-codon sequences. To compute clonality, Shannon entropy was normalized by the log of the number of unique productive sequences and then subtracted from one. Clones differing between time points or between blood and tumor were identified using Fisher's exact test with Benjamini-Hochberg correction, with an adjusted p below 0.01 applied as the threshold. TCRdb provides this immuneACCESS table in a form limited to in-frame rearrangements. Some clones are lacking; in checked studies, under half of them reflect an unresolved V gene, and why the rest are absent is not known. For V, J and clone size, that table is used; D and trimming come from the DNA. The sample profile shows around 120,000 clones; 80% to 90% of them were found once. Together, the top ten hold more than 1.5% of the sample.

This sample's time point label indicates: peripheral blood 6 weeks after treatment start. A cohort of 25 to 35 patients with locally advanced or metastatic urothelial carcinoma, treated at Memorial Sloan Kettering on a trial protocol, was included. Peripheral blood mononuclear cells were collected pretreatment and during treatment, at between 1 and 8 total time points per patient. The Qiagen DNeasy Blood extraction kit was used to purify genomic DNA from total PBMCs and tumor samples. PBMCs were collected pretreatment and during treatment, and were isolated and stored as previously described. The sample consisted of PBMCs, taken around atezolizumab (anti-PD-L1) treatment. The chain joins TRBV30 to TRBJ2-1; TRBD2 lines up with 11 middle nucleotides. The clonotype was recovered from a man in his 60s with urothelial cancer. The CDR3 region reads CAWFSSGRYNEQFF. The bases are TGTGCCTGGTTCTCTAGCGGGAGGTACAATGAGCAGTTCTTC.